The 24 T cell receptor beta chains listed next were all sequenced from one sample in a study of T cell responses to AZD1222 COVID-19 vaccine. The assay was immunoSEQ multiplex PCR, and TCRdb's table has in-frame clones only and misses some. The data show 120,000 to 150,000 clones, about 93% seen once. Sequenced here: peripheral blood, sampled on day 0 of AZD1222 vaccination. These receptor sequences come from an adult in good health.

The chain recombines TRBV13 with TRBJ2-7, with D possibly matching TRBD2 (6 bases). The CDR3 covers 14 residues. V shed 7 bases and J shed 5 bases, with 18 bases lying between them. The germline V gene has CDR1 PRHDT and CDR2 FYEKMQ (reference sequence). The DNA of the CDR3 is TGTGCCAGCACCGGGGGACCGCTTCCCCACGAGCAGTACTTC. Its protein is CASTGGPLPHEQYF.

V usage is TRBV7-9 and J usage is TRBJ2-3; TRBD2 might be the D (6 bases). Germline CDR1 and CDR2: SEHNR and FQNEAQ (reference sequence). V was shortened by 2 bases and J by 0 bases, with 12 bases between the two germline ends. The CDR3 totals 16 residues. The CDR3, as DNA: TGTGCCAGCAGCTTATCGGGCGGGGTTAGCACAGATACGCAGTATTTT. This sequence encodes CASSLSGGVSTDTQYF.

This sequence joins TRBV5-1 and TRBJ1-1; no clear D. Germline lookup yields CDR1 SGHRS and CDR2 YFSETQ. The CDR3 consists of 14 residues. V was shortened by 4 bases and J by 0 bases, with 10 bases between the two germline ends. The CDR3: CASSAQPMNTEAFF. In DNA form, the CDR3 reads TGCGCCAGCAGCGCCCAACCTATGAACACTGAAGCTTTCTTT.

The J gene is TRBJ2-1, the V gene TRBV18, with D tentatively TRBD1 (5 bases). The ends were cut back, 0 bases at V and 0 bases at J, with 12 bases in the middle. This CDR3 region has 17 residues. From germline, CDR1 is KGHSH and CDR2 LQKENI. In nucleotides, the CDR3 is TGTGCCAGCTCACCACCGGTGGGGCGCGACTCCTACAATGAGCAGTTCTTC. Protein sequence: CASSPPVGRDSYNEQFF. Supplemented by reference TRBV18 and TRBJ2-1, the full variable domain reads NAGVMQNPRHLVRRRGQEARLRCSPMKGHSHVYWYRQLPEEGLKFMVYLQKENIIDESGMPKERFSAEFPKEGPSILRIQQVVRGDSAAYFCASSPPVGRDSYNEQFFGPGTRLTVL.

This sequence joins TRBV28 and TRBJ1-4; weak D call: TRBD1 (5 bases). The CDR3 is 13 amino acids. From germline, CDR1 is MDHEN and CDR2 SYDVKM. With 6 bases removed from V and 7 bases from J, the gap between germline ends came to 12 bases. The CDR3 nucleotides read TGTGCCAGCAGGCCTCAGGGTAGTGAAAAACTGTTTTTT. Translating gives CASRPQGSEKLFF.

Written as DNA, the CDR3 is TGTGCCAGCTCACCACAGACAGAGAACACTGAAGCTTTCTTT. Translation: CASSPQTENTEAFF. The chain carries TRBV18 and TRBJ1-1; perhaps TRBD1 as D (5 bases). Trimming cost V 1 base and J 1 base, with 7 bases left between them. The CDR3 runs 14 residues. The germline CDR1 and CDR2 sequences are KGHSH and LQKENI.

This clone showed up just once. CDR3 sequence (DNA): TGTGCCAGCAGCTTAGCGCGGGGGCCCTACGAGCAGTACTTC. It is translated as CASSLARGPYEQYF. The chain is built from TRBV11-2 and TRBJ2-7, with a possible D match to TRBD2 (7 bases). V was trimmed by 1 base and J by 2 bases, leaving 9 bases between them. The CDR3 spans 14 residues. Germline assignment: CDR1 SGHAT and CDR2 FQNNGV.

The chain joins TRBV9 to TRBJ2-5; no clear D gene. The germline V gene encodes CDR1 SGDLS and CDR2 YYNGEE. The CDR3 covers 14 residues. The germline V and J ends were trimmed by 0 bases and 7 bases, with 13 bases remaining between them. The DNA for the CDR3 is TGTGCCAGCAGCGTAGCACAGACTTCAAGGACCCAGTACTTC. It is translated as CASSVAQTSRTQYF. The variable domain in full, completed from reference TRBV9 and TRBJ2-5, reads DSGVTQTPKHLITATGQRVTLRCSPRSGDLSVYWYQQSLDQGLQFLIQYYNGEERAKGNILERFSAQQFPDLHSELNLSSLELGDSALYFCASSVAQTSRTQYFGPGTRLLVL.

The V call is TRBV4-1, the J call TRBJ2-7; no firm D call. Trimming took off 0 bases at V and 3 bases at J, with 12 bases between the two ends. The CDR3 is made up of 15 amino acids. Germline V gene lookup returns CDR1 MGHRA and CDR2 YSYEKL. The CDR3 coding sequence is TGCGCCAGCAGCCAAGAAAGGTCCAGTGGCTACGAGCAGTACTTC. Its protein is CASSQERSSGYEQYF.

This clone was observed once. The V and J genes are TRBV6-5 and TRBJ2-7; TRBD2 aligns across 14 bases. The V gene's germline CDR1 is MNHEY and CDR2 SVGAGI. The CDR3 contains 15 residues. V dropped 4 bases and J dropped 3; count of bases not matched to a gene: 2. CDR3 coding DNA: TGTGCCAGCAGTTCGGGACTAGCGGGAGACTACGAGCAGTACTTC. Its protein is CASSSGLAGDYEQYF.

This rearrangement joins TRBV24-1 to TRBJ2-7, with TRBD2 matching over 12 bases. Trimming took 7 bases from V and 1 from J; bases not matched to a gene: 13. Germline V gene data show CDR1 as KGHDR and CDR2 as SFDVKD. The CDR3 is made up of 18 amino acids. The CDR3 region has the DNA TGTGCCACCAGGGAAATTGAGACTAGCGGGGGTCAATCCTACGAGCAGTACTTC. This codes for CATREIETSGGQSYEQYF.

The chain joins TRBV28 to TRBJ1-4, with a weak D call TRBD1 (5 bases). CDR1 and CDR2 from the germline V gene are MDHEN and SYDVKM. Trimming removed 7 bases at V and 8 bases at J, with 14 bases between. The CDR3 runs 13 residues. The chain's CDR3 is CASNLYGGEKLFF. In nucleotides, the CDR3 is TGTGCCAGCAATCTCTACGGGGGGGAAAAACTGTTTTTT.

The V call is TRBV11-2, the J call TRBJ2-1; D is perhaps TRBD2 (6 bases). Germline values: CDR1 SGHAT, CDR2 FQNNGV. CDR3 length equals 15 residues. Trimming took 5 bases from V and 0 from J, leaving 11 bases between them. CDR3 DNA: TGTGCCAGCAGCCCCCGGGAGATCTCCTACAATGAGCAGTTCTTC. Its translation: CASSPREISYNEQFF. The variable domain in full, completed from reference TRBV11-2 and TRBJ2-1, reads EAGVAQSPRYKIIEKRQSVAFWCNPISGHATLYWYQQILGQGPKLLIQFQNNGVVDDSQLPKDRFSAERLKGVDSTLKIQPAKLEDSAVYLCASSPREISYNEQFFGPGTRLTVL.

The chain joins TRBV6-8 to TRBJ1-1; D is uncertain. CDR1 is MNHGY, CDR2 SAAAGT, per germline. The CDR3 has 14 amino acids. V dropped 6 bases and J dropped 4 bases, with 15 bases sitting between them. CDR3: CASRSREEGTEAFF. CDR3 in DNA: TGTGCCAGCAGAAGTAGGGAGGAGGGCACTGAAGCTTTCTTT.

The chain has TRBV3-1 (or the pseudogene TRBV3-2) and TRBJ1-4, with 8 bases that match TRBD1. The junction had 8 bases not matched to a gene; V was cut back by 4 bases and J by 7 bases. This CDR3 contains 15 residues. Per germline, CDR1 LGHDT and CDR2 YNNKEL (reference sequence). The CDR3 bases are TGTGCCAGCAGCCCCTTGGACAGGGACCTTGAAAAACTGTTTTTT. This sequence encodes CASSPLDRDLEKLFF.

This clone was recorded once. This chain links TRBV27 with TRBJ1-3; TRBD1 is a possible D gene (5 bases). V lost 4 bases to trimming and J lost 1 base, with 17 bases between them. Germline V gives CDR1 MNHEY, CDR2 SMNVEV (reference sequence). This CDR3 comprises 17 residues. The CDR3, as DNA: TGTGCCAGCAGTTCTTGGGCAGGGTCGGGTTCTGGAAACACCATATATTTT. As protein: CASSSWAGSGSGNTIYF.

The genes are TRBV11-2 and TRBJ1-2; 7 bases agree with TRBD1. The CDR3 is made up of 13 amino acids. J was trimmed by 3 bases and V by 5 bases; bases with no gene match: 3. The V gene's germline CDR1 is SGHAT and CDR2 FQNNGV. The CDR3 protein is CASSPGQDYGYTF. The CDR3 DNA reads TGTGCCAGCAGCCCCGGACAGGACTATGGCTACACCTTC. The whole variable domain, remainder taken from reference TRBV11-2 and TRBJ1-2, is EAGVAQSPRYKIIEKRQSVAFWCNPISGHATLYWYQQILGQGPKLLIQFQNNGVVDDSQLPKDRFSAERLKGVDSTLKIQPAKLEDSAVYLCASSPGQDYGYTFGSGTRLTVV.

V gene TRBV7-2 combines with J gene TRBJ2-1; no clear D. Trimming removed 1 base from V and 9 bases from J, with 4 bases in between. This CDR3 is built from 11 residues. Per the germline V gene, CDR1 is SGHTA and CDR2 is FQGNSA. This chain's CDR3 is CASSLGTEQFF. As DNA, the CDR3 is TGTGCCAGCAGCTTAGGTACTGAGCAGTTCTTC.

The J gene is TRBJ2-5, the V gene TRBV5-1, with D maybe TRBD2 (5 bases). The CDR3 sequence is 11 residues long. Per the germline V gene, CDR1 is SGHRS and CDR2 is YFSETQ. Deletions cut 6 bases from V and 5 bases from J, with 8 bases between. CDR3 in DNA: TGCGCCAGCACCCGGGGTGAGACCCAGTACTTC. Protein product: CASTRGETQYF.

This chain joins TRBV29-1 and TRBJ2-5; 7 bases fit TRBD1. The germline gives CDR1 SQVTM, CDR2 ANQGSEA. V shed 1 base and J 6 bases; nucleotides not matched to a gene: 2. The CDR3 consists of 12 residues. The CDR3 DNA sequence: TGCAGCGTTGAAGGACAGGGTCAGACCCAGTACTTC. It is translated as CSVEGQGQTQYF.

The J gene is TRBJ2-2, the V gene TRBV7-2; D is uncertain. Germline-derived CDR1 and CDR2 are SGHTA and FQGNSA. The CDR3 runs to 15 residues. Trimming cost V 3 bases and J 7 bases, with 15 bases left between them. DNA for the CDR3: TGTGCCAGCAGCTTTTATAAGTTAAGCGACGGGGAGCTGTTTTTT. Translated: CASSFYKLSDGELFF.

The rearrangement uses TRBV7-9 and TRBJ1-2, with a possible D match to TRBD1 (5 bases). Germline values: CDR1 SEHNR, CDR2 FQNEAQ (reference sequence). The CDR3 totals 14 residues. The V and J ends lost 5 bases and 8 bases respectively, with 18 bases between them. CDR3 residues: CASSRTGERGGYTF. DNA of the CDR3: TGTGCCAGCAGCAGAACCGGGGAGAGGGGCGGCTACACCTTC.

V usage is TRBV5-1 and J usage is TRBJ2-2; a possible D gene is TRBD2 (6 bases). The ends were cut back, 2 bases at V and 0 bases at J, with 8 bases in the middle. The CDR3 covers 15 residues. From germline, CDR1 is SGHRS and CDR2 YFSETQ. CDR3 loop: CASSFRGTNTGELFF. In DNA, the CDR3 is TGCGCCAGCAGCTTCCGGGGGACGAACACCGGGGAGCTGTTTTTT.

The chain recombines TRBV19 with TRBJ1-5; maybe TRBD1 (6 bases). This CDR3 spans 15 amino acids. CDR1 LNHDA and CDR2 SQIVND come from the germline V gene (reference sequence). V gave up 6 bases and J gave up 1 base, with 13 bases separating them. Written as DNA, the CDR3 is TGTGCCAGTAGGGACGGGACACCGAGCAATCAGCCCCAGCATTTT. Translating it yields CASRDGTPSNQPQHF.